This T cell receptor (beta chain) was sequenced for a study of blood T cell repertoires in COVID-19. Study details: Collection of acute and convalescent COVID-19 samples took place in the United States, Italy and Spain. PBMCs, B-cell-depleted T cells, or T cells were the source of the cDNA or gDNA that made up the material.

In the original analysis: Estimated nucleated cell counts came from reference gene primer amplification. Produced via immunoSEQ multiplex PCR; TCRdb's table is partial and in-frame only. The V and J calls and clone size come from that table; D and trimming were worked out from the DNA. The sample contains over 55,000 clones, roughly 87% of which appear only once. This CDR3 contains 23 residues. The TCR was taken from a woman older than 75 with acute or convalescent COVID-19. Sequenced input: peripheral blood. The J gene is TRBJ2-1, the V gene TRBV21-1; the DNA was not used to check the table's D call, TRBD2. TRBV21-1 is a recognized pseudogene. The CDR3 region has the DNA TGTGCCAGCACCAACGGGGTAAGACAGGCCGGACTAGCGGGAGAAAGGGTCTACAATGAGCAGTTCTTC. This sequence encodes CASTNGVRQAGLAGERVYNEQFF.